This entry is about one T cell receptor beta chain. At the DNA level, this CDR3 is encoded by other sequences in the same sample as well. This CDR3 region has 12 residues. CDR1 is MDHEN and CDR2 is SYDVKM in the germline V gene. The ends were cut back, 5 bases at V and 5 bases at J, with 9 bases in the middle. The data were obtained in a study of blood T cell repertoires in COVID-19. In the study overall: Italy, Spain and the United States were the sources of the convalescent and acute COVID-19 samples. PBMCs, B-cell-depleted T cells, or T cells were the source of the cDNA or gDNA that made up the material.

Profiled with immunoSEQ multiplex PCR; TCRdb holds only in-frame clones, not every one. The sample consists of 120,000 or so clones, 75% to 90% of them appearing once. The source is a man aged 65-85 years with active or convalescent COVID-19. Material for sequencing was peripheral blood. The rearrangement joins TRBV28 to TRBJ1-1, with unresolved D. The CDR3 DNA follows: TGTGCCAGCAGTCTACTAAGGACTGAAGCTTTCTTT. This translates into CASSLLRTEAFF. Looking up the rest from reference TRBV28 and TRBJ1-1 gives the full variable domain: DVKVTQSSRYLVKRTGEKVFLECVQDMDHENMFWYRQDPGLGLRLIYFSYDVKMKEKGDIPEGYSVSREKKERFSLILESASTNQTSMYLCASSLLRTEAFFGQGTRLTVV.